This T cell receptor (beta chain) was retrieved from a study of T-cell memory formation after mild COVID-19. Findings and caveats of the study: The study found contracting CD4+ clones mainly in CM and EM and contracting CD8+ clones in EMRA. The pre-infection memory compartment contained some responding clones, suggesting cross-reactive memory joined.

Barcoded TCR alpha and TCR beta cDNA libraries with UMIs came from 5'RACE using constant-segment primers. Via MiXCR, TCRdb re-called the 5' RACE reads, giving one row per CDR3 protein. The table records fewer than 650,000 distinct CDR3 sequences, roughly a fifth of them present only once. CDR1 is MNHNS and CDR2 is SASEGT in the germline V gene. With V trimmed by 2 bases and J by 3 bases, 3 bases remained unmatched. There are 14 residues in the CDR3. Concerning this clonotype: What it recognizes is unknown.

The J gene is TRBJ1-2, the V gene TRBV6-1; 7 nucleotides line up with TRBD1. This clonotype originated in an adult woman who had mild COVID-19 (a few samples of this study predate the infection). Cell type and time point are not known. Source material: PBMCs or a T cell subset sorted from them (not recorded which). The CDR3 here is CASSEQGVYYGYTF. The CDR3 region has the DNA TGTGCCAGCAGTGAACAGGGGGTATACTATGGCTACACCTTC.